The 21 T cell receptor beta chains presented below share a single source sample, sequenced in a study of CD8 T cells in Susac syndrome. Random hexamers primed reverse transcription of about 0.45 to 1 ug RNA. MiXCR was run by TCRdb on the immunoSEQ multiplex PCR reads, yielding one entry per CDR3 protein. The table lists 110,000 or so distinct CDR3 sequences, roughly 95% of them singletons. Sequencing was performed on CD4+ T cells from PBMCs. The receptor source for this set is a human donor in good health.

This clonotype was found once. The V call is TRBV28, the J call TRBJ1-5; TRBD1 aligns across 9 bases. Germline V lookup: CDR1 MDHEN, CDR2 SYDVKM. V was pared by 11 bases and J by 4 bases, with 9 bases of the junction left unmatched. This CDR3 region has 14 residues. The CDR3 loop is CAGQSGQGNQPQHF. The CDR3 DNA is TGTGCCGGTCAATCCGGACAGGGGAATCAGCCCCAGCATTTT.

The chain uses TRBV5-1 and TRBJ2-2, with unresolved D. The CDR3 sequence is 16 residues long. Per germline, CDR1 SGHRS and CDR2 YFSETQ. Trimming cost V 0 bases and J 0 bases, with 9 bases left between them. This chain's CDR3 is CASSLGHNSNTGELFF. CDR3 DNA sequence: TGCGCCAGCAGCTTGGGACATAATTCGAACACCGGGGAGCTGTTTTTT. Full variable domain (missing parts from reference TRBV5-1 and TRBJ2-2): KAGVTQTPRYLIKTRGQQVTLSCSPISGHRSVSWYQQTPGQGLQFLFEYFSETQRNKGNFPGRFSGRQFSNSRSEMNVSTLELGDSALYLCASSLGHNSNTGELFFGEGSRLTVL.

The J gene is TRBJ2-7, the V gene TRBV7-2; 15 bases match TRBD2. The CDR3 sequence is 15 residues long. CDR1 and CDR2 (germline): SGHTA, FQGNSA. V gave up 1 base and J gave up 5 bases; unmatched junction bases: 0. The CDR3 protein is CASSLGTSGGDEQYF. In DNA form, the CDR3 reads TGTGCCAGCAGCTTAGGGACTAGCGGGGGGGACGAGCAGTACTTC. Filled out from reference TRBV7-2 and TRBJ2-7, the complete variable domain reads GAGVSQSPSNKVTEKGKDVELRCDPISGHTALYWYRQSLGQGLEFLIYFQGNSAPDKSGLPSDRFSAERTGGSVSTLTIQRTQQEDSAVYLCASSLGTSGGDEQYFGPGTRLTVT.

The chain combines TRBV6-1 with TRBJ1-1, with no clear D. Trimming pared 3 bases from V and 3 bases from J, leaving 11 bases between. The germline CDR1 and CDR2 sequences are MNHNS and SASEGT. This CDR3 is built from 14 residues. The CDR3 region is CASSDGVMDTEAFF. CDR3 nucleotides: TGTGCCAGCAGTGACGGGGTAATGGACACTGAAGCTTTCTTT.

The V call is TRBV5-4, the J call TRBJ2-1, with TRBD1 identical over 7 bases. There are 15 residues in the CDR3. With V trimmed by 7 bases and J by 4 bases, 11 bases remained unmatched. Germline CDR1 SGHNT, CDR2 YYREEE (reference sequence). The CDR3 spells CASRTTGPSYNEQFF. CDR3 nucleotides: TGTGCCAGCCGAACGACAGGGCCGTCATACAATGAGCAGTTCTTC.

The chain carries TRBV5-1 and TRBJ2-2; the D gene is possibly TRBD2 (6 bases). Trimming removed 0 bases from V and 7 bases from J, with 10 bases in between. CDR3 size: 14 residues. CDR1 SGHRS and CDR2 YFSETQ come from the germline V gene. CDR3 in amino acids: CASSLVQEGGELFF. The CDR3 coding sequence is TGCGCCAGCAGCTTGGTCCAGGAGGGCGGGGAGCTGTTTTTT.

The chain carries TRBV6-5 and TRBJ1-1; TRBD1 matches 8 bases. Germline loops: CDR1 MNHEY, CDR2 SVGAGI. The CDR3 is made up of 17 amino acids. V shed 10 bases, J shed 0 bases, and the junction held 16 bases outside the gene matches. CDR3 in DNA: TGTGCCACCGTTAAACCCGACAGGGGAGGTCTGAACACTGAAGCTTTCTTT. It yields the protein CATVKPDRGGLNTEAFF.

The chain employs TRBV30 and TRBJ2-7, with D uncertain. CDR1 is GTSNPN and CDR2 is SVGIG in the germline V gene (reference sequence). The CDR3 has 12 amino acids. With 2 bases removed from V and 3 bases from J, the gap between germline ends came to 8 bases. The CDR3 protein is CAWSQPHYEQYF. As DNA, the CDR3 is TGTGCCTGGAGTCAGCCTCACTACGAGCAGTACTTC.

V gene TRBV6-6 combines with J gene TRBJ2-4, with a tentative D call TRBD1 (6 bases). This CDR3 region has 13 residues. Germline-derived CDR1 and CDR2 are MNHNY and SVGAGI (reference sequence). Between the trimmed V and J ends, which lost 7 bases and 7 bases, there was a span of 14 bases. CDR3 residues: CASMGAGVNIQYF. The CDR3, as DNA: TGTGCCAGCATGGGAGCAGGGGTCAACATTCAGTACTTC.

The V and J genes are TRBV12-3 or TRBV12-4 and TRBJ2-3; 8 nucleotides line up with TRBD1. After removal of 4 bases from V and 2 bases from J, the junction contained 5 bases not matched to a gene. The length of the CDR3 is 15 residues. CDR3 coding DNA: TGTGCCAGCAGTTGGACAGGGAAAAACACAGATACGCAGTATTTT. Translated: CASSWTGKNTDTQYF.

CDR3 loop: CASSFYPPGGYYGYTF. For the CDR3, the DNA is TGTGCCAGCAGTTTTTATCCCCCAGGGGGCTACTATGGCTACACCTTC. The chain recombines TRBV27 with TRBJ1-2; TRBD1 matches 8 bases. The J segment lost 3 bases and the V segment lost 3 bases, leaving 9 bases of the junction unmatched. From germline, CDR1 is MNHEY and CDR2 SMNVEV (reference sequence). The CDR3 consists of 16 residues.

This clonotype occurred a few times. The chain is built from TRBV29-1 and TRBJ2-7; 10 nucleotides match TRBD2. There are 14 residues in the CDR3. Germline values: CDR1 SQVTM, CDR2 ANQGSEA. Trimming cost V 7 bases and J 0 bases; bases outside gene matches: 6. CDR3 in amino acids: CSGTSGASSYEQYF. CDR3 DNA: TGCAGCGGTACTAGCGGGGCGAGCTCCTACGAGCAGTACTTC.

Only one count was recorded for this clonotype. This sequence joins TRBV12-3 or TRBV12-4 and TRBJ2-7; the match to TRBD2 covers 7 bases. This CDR3 contains 15 residues. V lost 4 bases and J lost 0; bases outside the gene matches: 6. In DNA form, the CDR3 reads TGTGCCAGCAGTTCCACTAGCGAAAGCTCCTACGAGCAGTACTTC. As protein: CASSSTSESSYEQYF.

The chain is built from TRBV5-6 and TRBJ2-7; 9 bases map to TRBD2. Unmatched junction bases numbered 9, after V lost 3 bases and J lost 2 bases. The CDR3 has 16 residues. Germline V gene data show CDR1 as SGHDT and CDR2 as YYEEEE. The CDR3 region has the DNA TGTGCCAGCAGCTCCCCGGGCGGGAGGGACGCCTACGAGCAGTACTTC. Protein product: CASSSPGGRDAYEQYF. Together with reference TRBV5-6 and TRBJ2-7, the CDR3 gives the full variable domain: DAGVTQSPTHLIKTRGQQVTLRCSPKSGHDTVSWYQQALGQGPQFIFQYYEEEERQRGNFPDRFSGHQFPNYSSELNVNALLLGDSALYLCASSSPGGRDAYEQYFGPGTRLTVT.

CDR3: CASSSEFLAGEAVTGELFF. The CDR3 nucleotides are TGTGCCAGCAGTTCCGAGTTCTTAGCGGGGGAAGCGGTTACCGGGGAGCTGTTTTTT. This chain uses TRBV28 with TRBJ2-2; 9 nucleotides agree with TRBD2. Germline-derived CDR1 and CDR2 are MDHEN and SYDVKM. V lost 4 bases and J lost 5; bases outside the gene matches: 17. The CDR3 covers 19 residues.

V and J are TRBV28 and TRBJ2-3, with TRBD2 matching over 8 bases. V lost 5 bases and J lost 3; bases outside the gene matches: 13. The V gene's germline CDR1 is MDHEN and CDR2 SYDVKM. The CDR3 length is 17 residues. The CDR3 bases are TGTGCCAGCAGTCCCCCCCGGGGTAGCGGGACAACAGATACGCAGTATTTT. Its translation: CASSPPRGSGTTDTQYF.

This rearrangement joins TRBV5-6 to TRBJ2-7; 8 bases are a match to TRBD1. There are 13 residues in the CDR3. Germline CDR1 reads SGHDT; CDR2 reads YYEEEE. The trim removed 7 bases at V and 3 bases at J, leaving 6 bases unmatched. CDR3 loop: CASHPGTGYEQYF. The CDR3 DNA sequence: TGTGCCAGCCATCCCGGGACAGGCTACGAGCAGTACTTC.

The rearrangement links TRBV12-3 or TRBV12-4 to TRBJ1-6; D gene ambiguous. The CDR3 sequence is 13 residues long. Trimming shortened V by 5 bases and J by 8 bases, and 10 bases separated the two germline ends. The CDR3 spells CASSPDFYSPLHF. CDR3 bases: TGTGCCAGCAGTCCCGACTTCTATTCACCCCTCCACTTT.

The rearrangement uses TRBV7-9 and TRBJ2-7; 10 bases agree with TRBD2. The CDR3 loop spans 14 amino acids. V shed 5 bases, J shed 1 base, and the junction held 2 bases outside the gene matches. The germline gives CDR1 SEHNR, CDR2 FQNEAQ (reference sequence). CDR3 loop: CASSILAGSYEQYF. The DNA of the CDR3 is TGTGCCAGCAGCATACTAGCGGGGTCCTACGAGCAGTACTTC.

There are a few counts of this clonotype. The rearrangement links TRBV18 to TRBJ1-1, with 8 positions matching TRBD1. Germline lookup yields CDR1 KGHSH and CDR2 LQKENI. This CDR3 spans 15 amino acids. Trimming took 4 bases from V and 0 from J; bases not matched to a gene: 4. CDR3 coding DNA: TGTGCCAGCTCACTTGGACAGGGAATGAACACTGAAGCTTTCTTT. Protein: CASSLGQGMNTEAFF.

This clonotype was counted a single time. CDR3 in amino acids: CASSLAPGKGRDGYTF. CDR3 coding DNA: TGTGCCAGCAGCTTAGCGCCAGGAAAGGGTAGAGACGGCTACACCTTC. The chain couples TRBV7-2 to TRBJ1-2; D gene unclear. Between the trimmed V and J ends, which lost 0 bases and 8 bases, there was a span of 19 bases. The CDR3 is 16 residues long. The V gene's germline CDR1 is SGHTA and CDR2 FQGNSA.